One sample yielded the 10 T cell receptor beta chains listed below, sequenced in a study of T cell responses to AZD1222 COVID-19 vaccine. The repertoire was sequenced with immunoSEQ multiplex PCR; TCRdb's copy has only in-frame clones and lacks some. The sample lists tens of thousands of clones, around 90% occurring once. Source: peripheral blood, taken 28 days after the second AZD1222 dose. Receptors were obtained from an adult who received the AZD1222 COVID-19 vaccine.

The V gene is TRBV2, the J gene TRBJ1-3; D gene uncertain. This CDR3 comprises 13 residues. Trimming cost V 3 bases and J 1 base, with 4 bases left between them. Germline V lookup: CDR1 SNHLY, CDR2 FYNNEI. The CDR3 spells CASSDRSGNTIYF. CDR3 DNA sequence: TGTGCCAGCAGTGACAGGTCTGGAAACACCATATATTTT.

V and J are TRBV7-2 and TRBJ1-1; D remains ambiguous. This CDR3 spans 14 amino acids. Germline V gene sequence: CDR1 SGHTA, CDR2 FQGNSA. V lost 0 bases to trimming and J lost 1 base, with 6 bases between them. The CDR3 region is CASSLAWENTEAFF. The CDR3 bases are TGTGCCAGCAGCTTAGCGTGGGAGAACACTGAAGCTTTCTTT.

V usage is TRBV27 and J usage is TRBJ1-4; TRBD1 matches 7 bases. V was clipped by 10 bases and J by 7 bases; unmatched bases: 9. Germline V gene data show CDR1 as MNHEY and CDR2 as SMNVEV (reference sequence). The CDR3 totals 13 residues. The CDR3 loop is CATRGTDSEKLFF. CDR3 nucleotides: TGTGCCACGAGGGGGACAGACAGTGAAAAACTGTTTTTT.

The chain employs TRBV28 and TRBJ1-1, with TRBD1 matching over 8 bases. Trimming removed 6 bases from V and 7 bases from J; junction bases left unmatched: 10. CDR1 MDHEN and CDR2 SYDVKM come from the germline V gene. This CDR3 has 14 amino acids. CDR3 sequence: CASSGRRGTGEAFF. CDR3 sequence (DNA): TGTGCCAGCAGCGGGAGGCGGGGGACAGGTGAAGCTTTCTTT.

This chain links TRBV15 with TRBJ1-3; 7 nucleotides match TRBD1. The CDR3 consists of 15 residues. With V trimmed by 5 bases and J by 4 bases, 8 bases remained unmatched. Germline assignment: CDR1 LNHNV and CDR2 YYDKDF (reference sequence). This CDR3 reads CATSPSTGIGNTIYF. The CDR3 nucleotides read TGTGCCACCAGCCCCTCGACAGGGATCGGAAACACCATATATTTT.

The rearrangement links TRBV6-6 to TRBJ2-2, with D unresolved. The germline V gene has CDR1 MNHNY and CDR2 SVGAGI (reference sequence). CDR3 length: 12 residues. The V end lost 2 bases, the J end lost 6 bases, and 4 bases lay between the germline ends. The CDR3 loop is CASSYVAGELFF. CDR3 nucleotide sequence: TGTGCCAGCAGTTACGTTGCCGGGGAGCTGTTTTTT.

V gene TRBV14 combines with J gene TRBJ2-7; D could derive from TRBD1 or TRBD2 (6 bases each). V shed 1 base and J shed 0 bases, with 16 bases lying between them. The CDR3 has 17 residues. The V gene's germline CDR1 is SGHDN and CDR2 FVKESK. CDR3 sequence: CASSQAWRGFSSYEQYF. CDR3 in DNA: TGTGCCAGCAGCCAAGCTTGGAGGGGGTTCTCCTCCTACGAGCAGTACTTC.

The chain links TRBV5-4 to TRBJ1-2; 11 bases line up with TRBD1. V dropped 0 bases and J dropped 6; count of bases not matched to a gene: 4. The length of the CDR3 is 15 residues. The germline V gene has CDR1 SGHNT and CDR2 YYREEE (reference sequence). The CDR3 DNA reads as TGTGCCAGCAGCTTGGGGACAGGGGGCGCGAATGGCTACACCTTC. Translation gives CASSLGTGGANGYTF.

This chain links TRBV4-2 with TRBJ2-3; D is unclear. Trimming pared 0 bases from V and 0 bases from J, leaving 7 bases between. The CDR3 runs 15 residues. CDR1 and CDR2 from the germline V gene are LGHNA and YNFKEQ. The CDR3 loop is CASSQEAPSTDTQYF. Written as DNA, the CDR3 is TGTGCCAGCAGCCAAGAAGCCCCTAGCACAGATACGCAGTATTTT.

The V gene is TRBV28, the J gene TRBJ2-1; no firm D call. Trimming removed 5 bases at V and 4 bases at J, with 6 bases between. This CDR3 spans 12 amino acids. Germline CDR1 is MDHEN and CDR2 is SYDVKM. CDR3 sequence: CASSPQYNEQFF. In nucleotides, the CDR3 is TGTGCCAGCAGTCCCCAGTACAATGAGCAGTTCTTC.